The 32 T cell receptor beta chains in this list originate from one sample, sequenced in a study of cytomegalovirus exposure and HLA in healthy donors. PCR used 60 Vbeta primers and 13 Jbeta primers. Using immunoSEQ multiplex PCR, the repertoire was profiled, and TCRdb retains in-frame clones only, with some absent. Altogether around 170,000 clones are present, about 85% being singletons, with the ten largest covering around 4%. The sequenced sample consisted of PBMCs. All receptors derive from a man between 50 and 59 years old in good health and CMV-seronegative.

The J gene is TRBJ2-6, the V gene TRBV6-4, with 7 bases identical to TRBD2. The CDR3 runs to 17 residues. Germline trimming cut 2 bases from V and 3 bases from J; bases unmatched to any gene: 7. The germline V gene has CDR1 MRHNA and CDR2 SNTAGT. In DNA form, the CDR3 reads TGTGCCAGCAGTGACGAGGCCGGGGGGTTTGGGGCCAACGTCCTGACTTTC. Protein sequence: CASSDEAGGFGANVLTF.

This chain connects TRBV10-3 to TRBJ1-5, with 7 nucleotides matching TRBD1. Germline V CDR1 and CDR2: ENHRY, SYGVKD. The CDR3 has 14 amino acids. V shed 5 bases, J shed 5 bases, and the junction held 6 bases outside the gene matches. This CDR3 is CAISLDRADQPQHF. CDR3 DNA: TGTGCCATCAGTCTAGACAGGGCAGATCAGCCCCAGCATTTT.

The genes are TRBV7-3 and TRBJ2-5, with D unclear. CDR3 length: 13 residues. V dropped 4 bases and J dropped 5 bases, with 11 bases sitting between them. Germline CDR1 reads SGHTA; CDR2 reads FQGTGA. As DNA, the CDR3 is TGTGCCAGCAGCTCGGGTCCTATGGAGACCCAGTACTTC. As protein: CASSSGPMETQYF.

The chain employs TRBV5-6 and TRBJ2-5, with a tentative D call TRBD2 (6 bases). V dropped 2 bases and J dropped 4 bases, with 9 bases sitting between them. Germline V gene lookup returns CDR1 SGHDT and CDR2 YYEEEE. This CDR3 is 13 amino acids long. The CDR3: CASSFLGGETQYF. The CDR3 DNA is TGTGCCAGCAGCTTTCTGGGGGGAGAGACCCAGTACTTC.

The chain's CDR3 is CASSAGTGIGYTF. The CDR3 nucleotides are TGTGCCAGCAGCGCTGGGACAGGGATCGGCTACACCTTC. This chain connects TRBV9 to TRBJ1-2; 9 positions agree with TRBD1. The CDR3 contains 13 residues. Trimming cost V 3 bases and J 8 bases; bases outside gene matches: 5. Germline V lookup: CDR1 SGDLS, CDR2 YYNGEE.

The chain couples TRBV2 to TRBJ2-1; 7 nucleotides line up with TRBD1. V was pared by 9 bases and J by 4 bases, with 12 bases of the junction left unmatched. The CDR3 loop spans 15 amino acids. Germline assignment: CDR1 SNHLY and CDR2 FYNNEI. The CDR3 loop is CASRPRDRLYNEQFF. As DNA, the CDR3 is TGTGCCAGTAGACCCCGGGACAGACTATACAATGAGCAGTTCTTC.

This clone has a single count. The V and J genes are TRBV4-2 and TRBJ2-2; 7 bases line up with TRBD2. In germline, CDR1 is LGHNA, CDR2 YNFKEQ. The V gene end was trimmed by 4 bases and the J gene end by 1 base; junction bases not matched to a gene: 6. The CDR3 runs 16 residues. CDR3: CASSPPSGGNTGELFF. The CDR3 DNA is TGTGCCAGCAGCCCGCCTAGCGGAGGGAACACCGGGGAGCTGTTTTTT.

The V gene is TRBV18, the J gene TRBJ2-7, with D perhaps TRBD1 (5 bases). V was shortened by 3 bases and J by 3 bases, with 15 bases between the two germline ends. Germline CDR1 KGHSH, CDR2 LQKENI. The CDR3 extends over 15 amino acids. CDR3 region: CASSPGGRVGYEQYF. In DNA form, the CDR3 reads TGTGCCAGCTCACCTGGCGGCAGGGTTGGCTACGAGCAGTACTTC.

The rearrangement uses TRBV5-6 and TRBJ1-5; 9 bases are a match to TRBD1. Germline trimming cut 4 bases from V and 1 base from J; bases unmatched to any gene: 6. CDR1 and CDR2 (germline): SGHDT, YYEEEE. The CDR3 loop spans 16 amino acids. The CDR3 here is CASSLKTGGSNQPQHF. The CDR3 region has the DNA TGTGCCAGCAGCCTCAAGACAGGGGGGAGCAATCAGCCCCAGCATTTT.

The CDR3 region has the DNA TGTGCCAGCAGTGAAGTTTGGGGGGGAGGGTACGAGCAGTACTTC. Amino acid sequence: CASSEVWGGGYEQYF. The chain uses TRBV6-1 and TRBJ2-5, with TRBD2 identical over 7 bases. With the DNA end fitting TRBJ2-7 better, the J assignment may be wrong. CDR3 length: 15 residues. Looked up from germline, CDR1 is MNHNS and CDR2 is SASEGT.

The CDR3 sequence: CASSPPGTSGTDTQYF. The CDR3 region has the DNA TGTGCCAGCAGCCCCCCCGGGACTAGCGGCACAGATACGCAGTATTTT. V gene TRBV5-4 combines with J gene TRBJ2-3, with 10 nucleotides matching TRBD2. Germline assignment: CDR1 SGHNT and CDR2 YYREEE (reference sequence). J lost 1 base, V lost 4 bases, and 6 bases had no gene match. The CDR3 consists of 16 residues.

The rearrangement uses TRBV5-4 and TRBJ1-6; D gene uncertain. The ends were cut back, 3 bases at V and 1 base at J, with 8 bases in the middle. Germline CDR1 reads SGHNT; CDR2 reads YYREEE (reference sequence). This CDR3 region has 15 residues. CDR3 residues: CASSSGGSYNSPLHF. CDR3 nucleotide sequence: TGTGCCAGCAGCTCAGGAGGATCCTATAATTCACCCCTCCACTTT. The whole variable domain, filled in from reference TRBV5-4 and TRBJ1-6, reads ETGVTQSPTHLIKTRGQQVTLRCSSQSGHNTVSWYQQALGQGPQFIFQYYREEENGRGNFPPRFSGLQFPNYSSELNVNALELDDSALYLCASSSGGSYNSPLHFGNGTRLTVT.

The chain employs TRBV10-2 and TRBJ1-1; 8 nucleotides line up with TRBD1. With V trimmed by 8 bases and J by 1 base, 6 bases remained unmatched. The CDR3 covers 14 residues. Germline loops: CDR1 WSHSY, CDR2 SAAADI. CDR3 bases: TGCGCCAGCCGGACAGGGTGGGAGAACACTGAAGCTTTCTTT. This translates into CASRTGWENTEAFF.

V usage is TRBV6-4 and J usage is TRBJ2-6; the D gene is possibly TRBD1 (5 bases). The V gene's germline CDR1 is MRHNA and CDR2 SNTAGT. The CDR3 is 16 residues long. With 5 bases removed from V and 2 bases from J, the gap between germline ends came to 13 bases. The CDR3 sequence: CASSPARVPGANVLTF. CDR3 coding DNA: TGTGCCAGCAGTCCCGCCAGGGTCCCTGGGGCCAACGTCCTGACTTTC.

The chain combines TRBV19 with TRBJ1-6; 9 nucleotides agree with TRBD1. The CDR3 spans 14 residues. The junction had 7 bases not matched to a gene; V was cut back by 6 bases and J by 10 bases. The germline CDR1 and CDR2 sequences are LNHDA and SQIVND (reference sequence). CDR3 nucleotides: TGTGCCAGTAGCGGGAGACAGGGGGAATCACCCCTCCACTTT. This sequence encodes CASSGRQGESPLHF.

Worth noting for this clone: Its ends do not fully match the called genes, so a read error is possible. V and J are TRBV7-9 and TRBJ2-5, with 9 nucleotides matching TRBD2. Germline loops: CDR1 SEHNR, CDR2 FQNEAQ (reference sequence). CDR3 length equals 14 residues. The CDR3 loop is CSSSSSGEQETQYF. CDR3 in DNA: TGTTCCAGCAGCTCTAGCGGGGAGCAAGAGACCCAGTACTTC.

The chain joins TRBV7-2 to TRBJ2-4; D is possibly TRBD2 (6 bases). This CDR3 region has 18 residues. Germline V CDR1 and CDR2: SGHTA, FQGNSA. The V gene lost 8 bases and the J gene lost 0 bases, with 23 bases spanning the gap. The CDR3 sequence is CASGSRGVWEVAKNIQYF. As DNA, the CDR3 is TGTGCCAGCGGCTCCCGAGGGGTGTGGGAGGTAGCCAAAAACATTCAGTACTTC. The full variable domain, rest sourced from reference TRBV7-2 and TRBJ2-4, is GAGVSQSPSNKVTEKGKDVELRCDPISGHTALYWYRQSLGQGLEFLIYFQGNSAPDKSGLPSDRFSAERTGGSVSTLTIQRTQQEDSAVYLCASGSRGVWEVAKNIQYFGAGTRLSVL.

This clone was picked up a small number of times. The chain joins TRBV14 to TRBJ1-6; tentatively, D is TRBD1 (5 bases). This CDR3 contains 14 residues. V was pared by 4 bases and J by 11 bases, with 15 bases between. Germline V gene sequence: CDR1 SGHDN, CDR2 FVKESK. CDR3 loop: CASSPPPQGAPLHF. CDR3 sequence (DNA): TGTGCCAGCAGCCCCCCGCCCCAAGGGGCACCCCTCCACTTT. Full variable domain (rest looked up from reference TRBV14 and TRBJ1-6): EAGVTQFPSHSVIEKGQTVTLRCDPISGHDNLYWYRRVMGKEIKFLLHFVKESKQDESGMPNNRFLAERTGGTYSTLKVQPAELEDSGVYFCASSPPPQGAPLHFGNGTRLTVT.

V gene TRBV5-6 combines with J gene TRBJ2-5, with 9 bases lining up with TRBD1. Germline assignment: CDR1 SGHDT and CDR2 YYEEEE. The trim removed 3 bases at V and 5 bases at J, leaving 8 bases unmatched. The CDR3 length is 15 residues. CDR3 coding DNA: TGTGCCAGCAGCTGGGGACAGGGCGGGCTGGAGACCCAGTACTTC. Residues: CASSWGQGGLETQYF.

This clone has just a few counts. The V and J genes are TRBV9 and TRBJ1-2; TRBD1 is a possible D gene (5 bases). CDR3 length equals 13 residues. Germline values: CDR1 SGDLS, CDR2 YYNGEE. V lost 4 bases and J lost 5, with 12 bases in between. The CDR3 region is CASSLTEVYGYTF. The CDR3 coding sequence is TGTGCCAGCAGCTTGACAGAGGTTTATGGCTACACCTTC. The variable domain in full, completed from reference TRBV9 and TRBJ1-2, reads DSGVTQTPKHLITATGQRVTLRCSPRSGDLSVYWYQQSLDQGLQFLIQYYNGEERAKGNILERFSAQQFPDLHSELNLSSLELGDSALYFCASSLTEVYGYTFGSGTRLTVV.

The rearrangement joins TRBV27 to TRBJ2-5, with 9 bases that match TRBD1. The DNA end lines up better with TRBJ2-7; the J call may be wrong. CDR1 is MNHEY, CDR2 SMNVEV, per germline (reference sequence). The CDR3 runs 17 residues. This CDR3 is CASRPLTGQGSTYEQYF. The CDR3 DNA sequence: TGTGCCAGCAGACCCCTTACGGGACAGGGTTCCACCTACGAGCAGTACTTC.

The rearrangement links TRBV29-1 to TRBJ2-3; 12 bases map to TRBD2. The germline V gene encodes CDR1 SQVTM and CDR2 ANQGSEA. The CDR3 totals 15 residues. J gave up 4 bases and V 4 bases, and 6 bases lay outside the gene matches. This CDR3 reads CSVGPTSGGSDTQYF. The CDR3 bases are TGCAGCGTTGGACCGACTAGCGGGGGTTCAGATACGCAGTATTTT.

The chain has TRBV27 and TRBJ2-3; D is uncertain. Per germline, CDR1 MNHEY and CDR2 SMNVEV (reference sequence). This CDR3 region has 14 residues. Trimming removed 2 bases from V and 2 bases from J, with 8 bases in between. This chain's CDR3 is CASSLTVPTDTQYF. The CDR3 region has the DNA TGTGCCAGCAGTTTAACGGTACCCACAGATACGCAGTATTTT.

V is TRBV5-6 and J is TRBJ1-1; a possible D gene is TRBD1 (5 bases). The CDR3 totals 13 residues. Trimming pared 4 bases from V and 1 base from J, leaving 8 bases between. CDR1 is SGHDT, CDR2 YYEEEE, per germline. The CDR3 spells CASSRTGNTEAFF. CDR3 DNA sequence: TGTGCCAGCAGCCGAACAGGGAACACTGAAGCTTTCTTT.

This clone was recorded only once. V usage is TRBV4-3 and J usage is TRBJ1-1; D is unresolved. The CDR3 has 12 amino acids. CDR1 is LGHNA and CDR2 is YSLEER in the germline V gene. V lost 6 bases, J lost 9 bases, and 14 bases lay in between. In DNA, the CDR3 is TGCGCCAGCAGTGGAGGCGAGGGTAAAGCTTTCTTT. Protein: CASSGGEGKAFF.

Remarks on this clone: An end of the junction differs from the germline gene, which may be a read error. This sequence joins TRBV7-9 and TRBJ1-4; D might be TRBD1 (6 bases). The CDR3 extends over 12 amino acids. Germline values: CDR1 SEHNR, CDR2 FQNEAQ (reference sequence). The CDR3 region has the DNA TGTTCCAGCAGCGCTCAGGGGGAAAAACTGTTTTTT. This translates into CSSSAQGEKLFF.

A few counts support this clone. The chain joins TRBV6-1 to TRBJ2-7; 10 bases match TRBD1. Germline loops: CDR1 MNHNS, CDR2 SASEGT. V was pared by 10 bases and J by 2 bases, with 5 bases of the junction left unmatched. This CDR3 has 13 residues. The CDR3 sequence: CATSTGGTYEQYF. The CDR3 coding sequence is TGTGCCACTTCGACAGGGGGCACCTACGAGCAGTACTTC.

Of note for this clone: The same CDR3 arises from other DNA sequences in this sample as well. V and J are TRBV7-2 and TRBJ2-3; 10 bases are a match to TRBD2. The V gene end was trimmed by 4 bases and the J gene end by 4 bases; junction bases not matched to a gene: 5. This CDR3 spans 15 amino acids. Germline loops: CDR1 SGHTA, CDR2 FQGNSA. In nucleotides, the CDR3 is TGTGCCAGCAGCTCCTCTAGCGGGGGAGCAGATACGCAGTATTTT. Translating gives CASSSSSGGADTQYF.

The V gene is TRBV4-1, the J gene TRBJ1-6; D is possibly TRBD1 (5 bases). The CDR3 is 17 amino acids. The ends were cut back, 5 bases at V and 5 bases at J, with 19 bases in the middle. Per germline, CDR1 MGHRA and CDR2 YSYEKL. The CDR3 here is CASSSFWAGGNNSPLHF. Here the CDR3 DNA reads TGCGCCAGCAGCTCATTCTGGGCCGGGGGTAATAATTCACCCCTCCACTTT.

The chain has TRBV5-1 and TRBJ2-1; the match to TRBD2 covers 7 bases. Germline V gene sequence: CDR1 SGHRS, CDR2 YFSETQ. Trimming at V came to 2 bases and at J to 11 bases, leaving 4 bases not matched to a gene. There are 12 residues in the CDR3. CDR3 DNA sequence: TGCGCCAGCAGCTTTTCAGCGGGAAAGCAGTTCTTC. Protein sequence: CASSFSAGKQFF.

The chain recombines TRBV29-1 with TRBJ1-1; 7 bases are a match to TRBD1. CDR1 SQVTM and CDR2 ANQGSEA come from the germline V gene. CDR3 length: 13 amino acids. The ends lost 1 base at V and 11 bases at J; junction bases unmatched: 10. The CDR3 DNA sequence: TGCAGCGTTGAAGCTCAGTTGACAGGGAGGGCTTTCTTT. Its translation: CSVEAQLTGRAFF. The variable domain in full, completed from reference TRBV29-1 and TRBJ1-1, reads SAVISQKPSRDICQRGTSLTIQCQVDSQVTMMFWYRQQPGQSLTLIATANQGSEATYESGFVIDKFPISRPNLTFSTLTVSNMSPEDSSIYLCSVEAQLTGRAFFGQGTRLTVV.

The chain employs TRBV19 and TRBJ2-1, with 9 bases lining up with TRBD1. This CDR3 is built from 15 residues. Trimming removed 5 bases from V and 8 bases from J; junction bases left unmatched: 10. Germline V lookup: CDR1 LNHDA, CDR2 SQIVND (reference sequence). CDR3 region: CASSAGQGRFDEQFF. Written as DNA, the CDR3 is TGTGCCAGTAGTGCGGGACAGGGAAGGTTTGATGAGCAGTTCTTC.